These T cell receptor beta chains were read from a single sample in a study of control samples from healthy donors and cancer patients. TCRdb's table, derived via immunoSEQ multiplex PCR, lists solely in-frame clones and lacks some. The table lists about 190,000 clones, approximately 91% of them singletons, with 1.5% to 2% in the top ten. Material: blood. All receptors derive from a man aged 25-40 years in good health. Both conserved end residues are part of each CDR3. D genes are given only for firm matches. Expanded clones get a size class; other rows say once, few or many, or leave the size out.

v_gene	d_gene	abundance	j_gene	CDR3aa	CDR3nt
TRBV4-2	NA	once	TRBJ1-4	CASSQVTQGVEEKLFF	TGTGCCAGCAGCCAAGTAACACAGGGCGTGGAGGAAAAACTGTTTTTT
TRBV28	NA	NA	TRBJ1-2	CASGTGVSNYGYTF	TGTGCCAGCGGTACAGGAGTCTCTAACTATGGCTACACCTTC
TRBV30	NA	once	TRBJ2-1	CAWSGIEGDYNEQFF	TGTGCCTGGAGTGGAATCGAAGGGGACTACAATGAGCAGTTCTTC
TRBV14	NA	NA	TRBJ1-2	CASRPSSYSYGYTF	TGTGCCAGCAGACCAAGTTCCTACAGCTATGGCTACACCTTC
TRBV6-5	TRBD1	NA	TRBJ1-1	CASSRQGGTEAFF	TGTGCCAGCAGTCGACAGGGGGGGACTGAAGCTTTCTTT
TRBV27	NA	NA	TRBJ1-1	CASSSHNDNTEAFF	TGTGCCAGCAGTTCCCATAATGATAACACTGAAGCTTTCTTT
TRBV7-9	NA	NA	TRBJ1-3	CASSLAGSSGNTIYF	TGTGCCAGCAGCTTAGCGGGGAGCTCTGGAAACACCATATATTTT
TRBV5-1	NA	NA	TRBJ1-3	CASSLEASAGSRNTIYF	TGCGCCAGCAGCTTGGAGGCGTCGGCAGGCTCAAGAAACACCATATATTTT
TRBV9	TRBD2	NA	TRBJ2-4	CASSVGAGGLQNIQYF	TGTGCCAGCAGCGTAGGAGCGGGGGGGCTACAAAACATTCAGTACTTC
TRBV14	NA	NA	TRBJ1-1	CASSQVGWAEAFF	TGTGCCAGCAGCCAAGTTGGTTGGGCTGAAGCTTTCTTT
TRBV4-1	NA	NA	TRBJ1-4	CASSQVGAPTEKLFF	TGCGCCAGCAGCCAAGTGGGGGCCCCTACGGAAAAACTGTTTTTT
TRBV14	NA	few	TRBJ1-5	CASSSGDRQPQHF	TGTGCCAGCAGCTCAGGGGACCGGCAGCCCCAGCATTTT
TRBV19	NA	few	TRBJ1-6	CASSGGDHNSPLHF	TGTGCCAGTAGTGGGGGGGACCATAATTCACCCCTCCACTTT
TRBV6-1	TRBD1	NA	TRBJ1-1	CASSAYRGVGNTEAFF	TGTGCCAGCAGTGCCTACAGGGGCGTCGGAAACACTGAAGCTTTCTTT
TRBV3-1/TRBV3-2	TRBD2	NA	TRBJ2-7	CASSRDKRGGPLYEQYF	TGTGCCAGCAGCCGAGACAAGCGGGGCGGGCCTCTTTACGAGCAGTACTTC
TRBV2	NA	NA	TRBJ1-5	CASSVDRPANQPQHF	TGTGCCAGCAGTGTCGACAGGCCAGCAAATCAGCCCCAGCATTTT
TRBV4-1	NA	NA	TRBJ1-4	CASSQEEAVPEKLFF	TGCGCCAGCAGCCAAGAGGAGGCGGTACCTGAAAAACTGTTTTTT
TRBV30	TRBD1	NA	TRBJ1-2	CAGEGQRTDWGYGYTF	TGTGCCGGGGAGGGACAGCGCACTGACTGGGGCTATGGCTACACCTTC
TRBV29-1	NA	NA	TRBJ1-2	CTGPNYGYTF	TGCACAGGACCTAACTATGGCTACACCTTC
TRBV19	NA	NA	TRBJ2-6	CASSTGRNSGANVLTF	TGTGCCAGTAGTACGGGACGGAACTCTGGGGCCAACGTCCTGACTTTC
TRBV9	NA	NA	TRBJ2-3	CASSATVAVGGDTQYF	TGTGCCAGCAGCGCCACGGTAGCGGTAGGAGGAGATACGCAGTATTTT
TRBV3-1/TRBV3-2	NA	NA	TRBJ2-5	CASSQGRRGSAQYF	TGTGCCAGCAGCCAAGGGCGAAGGGGGTCGGCCCAGTACTTC
TRBV19	TRBD1	NA	TRBJ1-2	CASSIPRGQFNYGYTF	TGTGCCAGTAGTATACCACGGGGACAGTTTAACTATGGCTACACCTTC
TRBV19	TRBD1	NA	TRBJ1-4	CASSIGTGWEKLFF	TGTGCCAGTAGTATTGGGACAGGATGGGAAAAACTGTTTTTT
TRBV19	TRBD2	NA	TRBJ2-3	CASSIPSGGPDTQYF	TGTGCCAGTAGTATTCCTAGCGGGGGGCCAGATACGCAGTATTTT
TRBV30	NA	NA	TRBJ1-1	CAWSTLGTEAFF	TGTGCCTGGAGTACTTTGGGCACTGAAGCTTTCTTT
TRBV19	NA	NA	TRBJ1-2	CASSTDSQNYGYTF	TGTGCCAGTAGTACGGACAGCCAAAACTATGGCTACACCTTC
TRBV30	TRBD1	NA	TRBJ2-7	CAWSAWDRFSYEQYF	TGTGCCTGGAGTGCCTGGGACAGGTTCTCCTACGAGCAGTACTTC
TRBV18	NA	NA	TRBJ1-5	CASSPTGVSNQPQHF	TGTGCCAGCTCACCAACGGGAGTTAGCAATCAGCCCCAGCATTTT
TRBV5-6	TRBD1	NA	TRBJ1-3	CASSLWTGYGNTIYF	TGTGCCAGCAGCTTGTGGACAGGGTATGGAAACACCATATATTTT
TRBV7-9	NA	NA	TRBJ1-1	CASSLVRTADMNTEAFF	TGTGCCAGCAGCTTAGTGAGGACAGCGGATATGAACACTGAAGCTTTCTTT
TRBV25-1	NA	NA	TRBJ2-1	CASSVNNEQFF	TGTGCCAGCAGTGTGAACAATGAGCAGTTCTTC
TRBV30	TRBD1	NA	TRBJ2-5	CAWSYGQGRGETQYF	TGTGCCTGGAGTTATGGACAGGGGCGGGGGGAGACCCAGTACTTC
TRBV7-2	NA	NA	TRBJ1-2	CASSLERGVAGIYGYTF	TGTGCCAGCAGCTTAGAAAGGGGCGTGGCAGGGATCTATGGCTACACCTTC
TRBV5-1	NA	NA	TRBJ2-2	CASSLREAGELFF	TGCGCCAGCAGCTTAAGGGAGGCCGGGGAGCTGTTTTTT
TRBV11-2	NA	NA	TRBJ1-1	CASTPGDRDTEAFF	TGTGCCAGCACCCCCGGGGATCGGGACACTGAAGCTTTCTTT
TRBV19	NA	NA	TRBJ2-1	CASGGPSYNEQFF	TGTGCCAGTGGAGGGCCTTCCTACAATGAGCAGTTCTTC
TRBV4-1	TRBD1	NA	TRBJ1-2	CASSHQNWTGVYGYTF	TGCGCCAGCAGCCACCAGAACTGGACAGGCGTATATGGCTACACCTTC
TRBV24-1	TRBD1	NA	TRBJ2-1	CATSDQGAYNEQFF	TGTGCCACCAGTGATCAGGGGGCTTACAATGAGCAGTTCTTC
TRBV14	NA	NA	TRBJ2-1	CASSRSRVEQFF	TGTGCCAGCAGCCGCTCCCGGGTTGAGCAGTTCTTC
TRBV12-5	NA	few	TRBJ2-7	CASGLGYEQYF	TGTGCTAGTGGTCTGGGCTACGAGCAGTACTTC